This T cell receptor (beta chain) was recorded in a study of regulatory T cells in long-lasting Graves disease. The germline V gene encodes CDR1 LGHNA and CDR2 YNFKEQ. The V and J ends lost 4 bases and 13 bases, in that order; junction bases with no gene match: 5. The CDR3 runs to 13 residues. Study-level results: The study examined only peripheral blood, not thyroid tissue.

Time point given: persistent/refractory GD, antithyroid drugs over 5 years with positive TRAb. After RNA was extracted from PBMCs, the TCR library was made from it. A blood draw put around 9 milliliters of peripheral blood into EDTA tubes. With iRepertoire HTBI primers and Arm-PCR of CDR3 regions, TCR beta libraries were built. Original processing notes: The samples yielded some 62 TRBV and roughly 13 TRBJ segments. TCRdb reanalysed the multiplex PCR reads using MiXCR and keeps one entry per CDR3 protein. The V and J calls shown here were made by TCRdb, not taken from the authors' results. In the table there are some 330,000 distinct CDR3 sequences, approximately 25% of which are singletons. The table lists this clonotype with a few counts. As yet, its antigen is unknown.

The receptor's source is a woman aged 35 to 49 with Graves disease. The rearrangement links TRBV4-2 to TRBJ2-4; 12 nucleotides line up with TRBD2. The sequencing here drew on peripheral blood mononuclear cells (PBMCs), taken when the disease was refractory, from a patient treated with antithyroid drugs. CDR3 in DNA: TGTGCCAGCAGCCCCCGACTAGCGGGAGCACAGTACTTC. Its protein product is CASSPRLAGAQYF.